Here is one T cell receptor beta chain with its context. Its antigen is not yet known. Base qualities are missing; no much larger clone stands one base away. This entry belongs to a study of T cell repertoires in cytomegalovirus infection (dated by TCRdb to about 2019). Context from the whole study: The peptide stimulations were aimed at well-studied HLA-B-restricted epitopes as well as recently identified HLA-C-restricted CMV epitopes, whose presentation resists viral immunomodulation. Donor HLA type was relevant to the analysis, because carriage of CMV infection together with the matching HLA type was indicated by public TCR beta signatures. General conclusions and limits of the study: Cumulative frequency of public TCR beta family members discriminated carriers of CMV infection plus the relevant HLA type in this cohort and an independent roughly 330-donor cohort. The ex vivo response was dominated by HLA-C-restricted CMV-specific TCR beta clonotypes, which also provided the single most frequent clonotype in two of eight donors.

Germline trimming amounts to 0 bases on V and 1 base on J, with 5 as the count of junction bases outside the gene matches. The germline V gene yields SNHLY for CDR1 and FYNNEI for CDR2. There are 17 amino acids in the CDR3, from cysteine to phenylalanine inclusive. The CDR3 DNA has 51 bases and is translated from base 1. TCRdb records Illumina HiSeq 1500 as the sequencer. Using fastp at Q25 and MiXCR, TCRdb reprocessed the public reads and kept productive beta chains. Here each entry gathers all rows of one CDR3 protein and keeps the most common genes and DNA. Across this sample there are some 920,000 distinct CDR3 sequences, with approximately 31% seen only once. 10% to 15% of the sample goes to the ten largest clones. The meaning of the sample's treatment or condition label: in vitro stimulation with specific CMV peptide epitopes to enrich CMV-specific T cells.

Specimen: cultured CD8+ T cells from PBMCs, collected from culture after CMV antigen stimulation. Here the chain combines TRBV2 and TRBJ2-3; 9 bases in between match TRBD2. The receptor comes from a human donor in good health (CMV status not recorded). Some clones in this sample may be carry-over from other donors' samples. The bases read TGTGCCAGCAGTGAAGCGCGGGTAGCGGGGGGCACAGATACGCAGTATTTT. Translated, it gives CASSEARVAGGTDTQYF.